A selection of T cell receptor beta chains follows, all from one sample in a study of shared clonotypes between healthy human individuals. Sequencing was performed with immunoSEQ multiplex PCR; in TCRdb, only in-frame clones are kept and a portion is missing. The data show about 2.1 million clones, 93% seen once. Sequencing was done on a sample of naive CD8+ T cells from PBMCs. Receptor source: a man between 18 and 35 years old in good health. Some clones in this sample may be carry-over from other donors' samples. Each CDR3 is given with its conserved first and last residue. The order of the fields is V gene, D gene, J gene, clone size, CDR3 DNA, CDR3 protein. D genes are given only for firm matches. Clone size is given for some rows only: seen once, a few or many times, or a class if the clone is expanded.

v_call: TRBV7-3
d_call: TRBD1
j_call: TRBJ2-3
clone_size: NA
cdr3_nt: TGTGCCAGCAGCTTATATCGCAGGGGGCGAACAGATACGCAGTATTTT
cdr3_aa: CASSLYRRGRTDTQYF

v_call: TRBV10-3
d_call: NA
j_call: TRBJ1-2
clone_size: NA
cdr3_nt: TGTGCCATCCGGGACCTGGGCTACACCTTC
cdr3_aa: CAIRDLGYTF

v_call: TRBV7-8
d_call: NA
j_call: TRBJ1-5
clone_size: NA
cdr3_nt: TGTGCCAGCAGCCCCTGGCTAGGGAGACAGCCCCAGCATTTT
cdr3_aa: CASSPWLGRQPQHF

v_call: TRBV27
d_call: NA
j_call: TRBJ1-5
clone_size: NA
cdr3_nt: TGTGCCAGCAGGGACGGATCTAGCAATCAGCCCCAGCATTTT
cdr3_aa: CASRDGSSNQPQHF

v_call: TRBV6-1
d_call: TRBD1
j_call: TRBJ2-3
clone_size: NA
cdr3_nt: TGTGCCAGCAGTGAAGCGAACAGGGGTGTTTCAGATACGCAGTATTTT
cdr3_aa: CASSEANRGVSDTQYF

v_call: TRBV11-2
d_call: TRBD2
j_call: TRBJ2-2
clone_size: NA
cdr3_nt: TGTGCCAGCAGCCCGGGACTAGCGGGAGGGAGCGGGGAGCTGTTTTTT
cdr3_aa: CASSPGLAGGSGELFF

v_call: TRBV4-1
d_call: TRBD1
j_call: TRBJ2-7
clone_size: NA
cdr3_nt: TGCGCCAGCAGCCAAGATCCAAGGGACAGGGGCCGCTACGAGCAGTACTTC
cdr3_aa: CASSQDPRDRGRYEQYF

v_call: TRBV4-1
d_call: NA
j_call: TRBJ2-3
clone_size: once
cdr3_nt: TGCGCCAGCAGCCAAGTGGGACTTACTAGCACAGATACGCAGTATTTT
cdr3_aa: CASSQVGLTSTDTQYF

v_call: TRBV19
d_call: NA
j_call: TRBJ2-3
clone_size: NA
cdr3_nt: TGTGCCAGTAGTATAGATCTAGTAGGGACCACAGATACGCAGTATTTT
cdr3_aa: CASSIDLVGTTDTQYF

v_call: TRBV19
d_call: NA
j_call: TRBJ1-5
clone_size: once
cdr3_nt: TGTGCCAGTAATCCATGGACAGTTATCAGGGGCAATCAGCCCCAGCATTTT
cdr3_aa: CASNPWTVIRGNQPQHF